The T cell receptor beta chain under discussion was sequenced for a study of blood T cell repertoires in COVID-19. Study-wide context: In each case, the material was cDNA or gDNA derived from T cells, B-cell-depleted T cells, or PBMCs.

Study processing details: Researchers report that nucleated cell counts were estimated from reference gene primer amplification. TCRdb's copy holds only in-frame clones and misses some; the assay was immunoSEQ multiplex PCR. V and J calls and clone size follow that table, whereas D and trimming were derived from the DNA. The table shows fewer than 250,000 clones, with around 84% occurring only once. Living in about two dozen US areas, the participants were between roughly 18 and 89 years of age. The junction had 10 bases not matched to a gene; V was cut back by 5 bases and J by 10 bases. CDR3 length: 15 residues. Germline lookup yields CDR1 WNHNN and CDR2 SYGVQD (reference sequence).

The sample consisted of PBMCs or T cells enriched from blood (not recorded which). The clonotype comes from a woman aged 40 to 50 who had recovered from COVID-19. The rearrangement uses TRBV10-1 and TRBJ2-1; 11 bases fit TRBD1. The CDR3: CASSSGTGGSGEQFF. The DNA of the CDR3 is TGCGCCAGCAGTTCCGGGACAGGGGGTTCAGGGGAGCAGTTCTTC.